This TCR beta chain was obtained from a study of identical twins. The CDR3 consists of 13 residues. Germline assignment: CDR1 SGDLS and CDR2 YYNGEE. Deletions cut 0 bases from V and 5 bases from J, with 6 bases between. Carrying unique molecular identifiers, the cDNA also gained a universal primer site through template switching. In TCRdb, the 5' RACE reads were re-called with MiXCR into one record per CDR3 protein. Of some 790,000 distinct CDR3 sequences in the sample, about 18% were seen once. Separately, the same data were catalogued under a study of T cells expressing NK-cell markers. From that report: The TCR beta repertoires originated in sorted CD3+CD56+NKG2C+, CD3+CD56+NKG2C- and CD3+CD56-NKG2C+ T cells.

V and J are TRBV9 and TRBJ2-1; D gene ambiguous. The TCR originated in a woman under 30 in good health. Sequencing input: PBMCs. DNA of the CDR3: TGTGCCAGCAGCGTAGGGGTAGACAATGAGCAGTTCTTC. It encodes CASSVGVDNEQFF. The full variable domain, its missing parts supplied by reference TRBV9 and TRBJ2-1, is DSGVTQTPKHLITATGQRVTLRCSPRSGDLSVYWYQQSLDQGLQFLIQYYNGEERAKGNILERFSAQQFPDLHSELNLSSLELGDSALYFCASSVGVDNEQFFGPGTRLTVL.